This entry lists 16 T cell receptor beta chains sequenced from one sample in a study of tumor-infiltrating lymphocytes in glioblastoma multiforme. Multiple V-beta primers and a C-beta primer amplified TCRB from RNA. From the multiplex PCR reads, TCRdb called clonotypes with MiXCR, one entry per CDR3 protein. Altogether about 15,000 distinct CDR3 sequences are present, roughly 70% being singletons, with the ten largest covering around 50%. The source material was brain tumor tissue. These TCRs come from a male donor with glioblastoma.

V and J are TRBV29-1 and TRBJ2-1; 7 bases map to TRBD1. CDR3 size: 14 residues. Germline CDR1 reads SQVTM; CDR2 reads ANQGSEA. V dropped 7 bases and J dropped 8; count of bases not matched to a gene: 14. CDR3 in amino acids: CSASQGEQYDEQFF. CDR3 nucleotides: TGCAGCGCCAGCCAGGGGGAGCAATACGATGAGCAGTTCTTC.

This clonotype was seen only a few times. A read error may produce the germline difference seen at one junction end. V gene TRBV20-1 combines with J gene TRBJ2-5, with a tentative D call TRBD2 (5 bases). Germline CDR1 reads DFQATT; CDR2 reads SNEGSKA (reference sequence). The CDR3 contains 12 residues. The CDR3 sequence: CSVRRGQETQYF. The CDR3 DNA sequence: TGCAGTGTTAGACGGGGACAAGAGACCCAGTACTTC.

The gene calls are TRBV6-2 or TRBV6-3 and TRBJ2-7; D unclear. The V end was cut by 6 bases, the J end by 2 bases, with 8 bases between. Per the germline V gene, CDR1 is MNHEY and CDR2 is SVGEGT. This CDR3 contains 12 residues. Written as DNA, the CDR3 is TGTGCCAGCAGCGAGTTTACCTACGAGCAGTACTTC. This translates into CASSEFTYEQYF.

V gene TRBV12-3 or TRBV12-4 combines with J gene TRBJ1-2; D call uncertain. V dropped 2 bases and J dropped 8 bases, with 9 bases sitting between them. The CDR3 runs to 12 residues. This CDR3 reads CASSLRVGGYTF. In nucleotides, the CDR3 is TGTGCCAGCAGTTTACGGGTTGGCGGCTACACCTTC.

Regarding this clonotype: The junction and the germline gene differ at one end; a read error may be behind it. V and J are TRBV20-1 and TRBJ2-1, with 13 bases matching TRBD2. Germline assignment: CDR1 DFQATT and CDR2 SNEGSKA (reference sequence). The CDR3 spans 16 residues. In DNA form, the CDR3 reads TGCAGTACTAGTCGACCGGGACTAGCGGGAATGGATGAGCAGCTCTTC. Its translation: CSTSRPGLAGMDEQLF.

This clonotype appeared a few times. The V and J genes are TRBV19 and TRBJ2-1; D possibly corresponds to TRBD2 (6 bases). The CDR3 contains 15 residues. Per the germline V gene, CDR1 is LNHDA and CDR2 is SQIVND (reference sequence). V dropped 6 bases and J dropped 7 bases, with 19 bases sitting between them. The CDR3 sequence: CASSPGGTPWNEQFF. The CDR3 DNA follows: TGTGCCAGTAGCCCCGGAGGGACTCCATGGAATGAGCAGTTCTTC.

V gene TRBV6-2 or TRBV6-3 combines with J gene TRBJ1-2; no firm D call. The CDR3 runs to 11 residues. Germline lookup yields CDR1 MNHEY and CDR2 SVGEGT. V shed 2 bases and J shed 5 bases, with 3 bases lying between them. CDR3 DNA: TGTGCCAGCAGTTACCATTATGGCTACACCTTC. Protein sequence: CASSYHYGYTF.

Comment on this clonotype: One end of the junction varies from germline; a read error may be responsible. V is TRBV6-6 and J is TRBJ1-1; the D is unclear. Germline values: CDR1 MNHNY, CDR2 SVGAGI (reference sequence). This CDR3 is 13 amino acids long. CDR3 sequence reads: CVSSYSDNTEAFF. CDR3 nucleotides: TGTGTCAGCAGTTACTCGGACAACACTGAAGCTTTCTTT.

This chain links TRBV28 with TRBJ2-7; 10 positions match TRBD2. This CDR3 spans 15 amino acids. With 7 bases clipped from V and 5 bases from J, the junction kept 11 bases outside the gene matches. Germline loops: CDR1 MDHEN, CDR2 SYDVKM. The CDR3 loop reads CASTPLAGEANEQYF. The CDR3 DNA reads TGTGCCAGCACGCCCCTAGCGGGAGAGGCGAACGAGCAGTACTTC.

The chain employs TRBV11-2 and TRBJ2-5; the D call may be TRBD1 or TRBD2 (6 bases each). Between the trimmed V and J ends, which lost 3 bases and 0 bases, there was a span of 17 bases. Germline V gives CDR1 SGHAT, CDR2 FQNNGV. The CDR3 length is 17 residues. Here the CDR3 reads CASSLFPGGPNQETQYF. CDR3 bases: TGTGCCAGCAGCTTGTTCCCCGGGGGCCCAAACCAAGAGACCCAGTACTTC.

This clonotype appeared a few times. The rearrangement joins TRBV29-1 to TRBJ2-5; 10 positions agree with TRBD2. V was pared by 8 bases and J by 2 bases, with 5 bases of the junction left unmatched. Germline V CDR1 and CDR2: SQVTM, ANQGSEA. The CDR3 has 13 amino acids. The CDR3 protein is CSLAGVGQETQYF. The DNA for the CDR3 is TGCAGCCTAGCGGGAGTGGGACAAGAGACCCAGTACTTC. Full variable domain (rest looked up from reference TRBV29-1 and TRBJ2-5): SAVISQKPSRDICQRGTSLTIQCQVDSQVTMMFWYRQQPGQSLTLIATANQGSEATYESGFVIDKFPISRPNLTFSTLTVSNMSPEDSSIYLCSLAGVGQETQYFGPGTRLLVL.

This clonotype was found many times. The J gene is TRBJ2-7, the V gene TRBV28; D perhaps matches TRBD1 (5 bases). Germline V gene lookup returns CDR1 MDHEN and CDR2 SYDVKM. The CDR3 length is 15 residues. Deletions cut 7 bases from V and 0 bases from J, with 16 bases between. The CDR3 DNA reads TGTGCCAGCACCACAGGAGAGGCCAGCTCCTACGAGCAGTACTTC. It specifies CASTTGEASSYEQYF.

To note about this clonotype: The junction departs from germline at one end; a sequencing error may be responsible. This chain joins TRBV10-3 and TRBJ2-3; the match to TRBD2 covers 9 bases. This CDR3 contains 17 residues. Per the germline V gene, CDR1 is ENHRY and CDR2 is SYGVKD. CDR3: CVIKGSSGGRARDTQYF. The CDR3 DNA sequence: TGTGTCATCAAAGGTTCGAGTGGCGGGAGGGCCAGAGATACGCAGTATTTT.

This clonotype appeared once. V is TRBV29-1 and J is TRBJ1-5, with D uncertain. Trimming cost V 7 bases and J 6 bases, with 7 bases left between them. This CDR3 has 10 amino acids. CDR1 is SQVTM, CDR2 ANQGSEA, per germline. CDR3 DNA sequence: TGCAGCGCCTCTCGTCAGCCCCAGCATTTT. It specifies CSASRQPQHF.

The chain carries TRBV20-1 and TRBJ2-7, with 10 bases matching TRBD1. The CDR3 extends over 13 amino acids. J was trimmed by 6 bases and V by 0 bases; bases with no gene match: 2. The V gene's germline CDR1 is DFQATT and CDR2 SNEGSKA (reference sequence). The CDR3 nucleotides are TGCAGTGCTAGAGAGACAGGGGGCATCGAGCAGTACTTC. It yields the protein CSARETGGIEQYF.

As regards this clonotype: A read error may account for a junction end that differs from germline. The CDR3 spells CAITPSFGQGLSVNTGELFF. The CDR3 DNA reads TGCGCCATCACCCCCTCATTCGGCCAAGGGCTATCGGTAAACACCGGGGAGCTGTTTTTT. The V and J genes are TRBV11-2 and TRBJ2-2, with D unclear. Germline-derived CDR1 and CDR2 are SGHAT and FQNNGV. This CDR3 spans 20 amino acids.